Shown below are 10 T cell receptor beta chains from a single sample sequenced in a study of blood T cell repertoires in COVID-19. Only in-frame clones appear in the TCRdb table, and some are missing; sequencing was by immunoSEQ multiplex PCR. The sample has 200,000 to 250,000 clones; 70% to 90% are singletons. The sequenced sample consisted of peripheral blood. The receptors were sampled from a man younger than 30 with active or convalescent COVID-19.

J is TRBJ2-7 and V is TRBV7-9; D gene ambiguous. Germline V gene lookup returns CDR1 SEHNR and CDR2 FQNEAQ (reference sequence). Trimming took off 0 bases at V and 6 bases at J, with 9 bases between the two ends. There are 13 residues in the CDR3. The CDR3 loop is CASSLAPATEQYF. CDR3 bases: TGTGCCAGCAGCTTAGCGCCAGCGACCGAGCAGTACTTC.

The CDR3 coding sequence is TGTGCCAGCAGTTTCGGGGATGGCTACACCTTC. Translated: CASSFGDGYTF. The gene calls are TRBV12-3 or TRBV12-4 and TRBJ1-2; unclear D gene. This CDR3 has 11 residues. V was pared by 3 bases and J by 6 bases, with 5 bases between.

The V call is TRBV12-3 or TRBV12-4, the J call TRBJ1-2; possible D gene TRBD1, 5 bases. V lost 2 bases and J 4 bases, leaving 8 bases between the germline ends. The CDR3 sequence is 13 residues long. The CDR3 nucleotides read TGTGCCAGCAGTTTATCCAGGGTCTATGGCTACACCTTC. Translating it yields CASSLSRVYGYTF.

As to this clone: One junction end disagrees with the germline gene, perhaps due to a read error. The chain links TRBV5-6 to TRBJ1-1; 7 bases align to TRBD1. The CDR3 is 14 residues long. Germline lookup yields CDR1 SGHDT and CDR2 YYEEEE. The CDR3 DNA sequence: TGTGCCAGCACCTTGCTGGTGAGGGGGCAAGTGGCTTTCTTT. Translation: CASTLLVRGQVAFF.

This clone was detected only once. This chain joins TRBV6-5 and TRBJ2-7, with TRBD2 identical over 10 bases. Unmatched junction bases numbered 6, after V lost 2 bases and J lost 2 bases. Germline V lookup: CDR1 MNHEY, CDR2 SVGAGI. The CDR3 length is 16 residues. The CDR3, as DNA: TGTGCCAGCAGTTACCGAACTAGCGGGACCCCCTACGAGCAGTACTTC. Its protein is CASSYRTSGTPYEQYF.

The chain links TRBV4-1 to TRBJ2-3, with 9 nucleotides matching TRBD2. The CDR3 has 14 amino acids. V was pared by 4 bases and J by 4 bases, with 3 bases of the junction left unmatched. The germline gives CDR1 MGHRA, CDR2 YSYEKL. The CDR3 DNA reads as TGCGCCAGCAGCCCCAAGCGGGAGGCAGATACGCAGTATTTT. It encodes CASSPKREADTQYF.

In the case of this clone: Its ends do not fully match the called genes, so a read error is possible. The chain recombines TRBV7-7 with TRBJ2-3, with D maybe TRBD2 (6 bases). Germline V gives CDR1 SSHAT, CDR2 FNYEAQ (reference sequence). The length of the CDR3 is 14 residues. The CDR3 sequence: CASSPRLGSDTQYF. CDR3 bases: TGTGCTAGCAGCCCCCGACTAGGGTCAGATACGCAGTATTTT.

The chain's CDR3 is CASSSYGLAGGLNEQFF. CDR3 in DNA: TGTGCCAGCAGTTCCTACGGGCTAGCGGGAGGACTCAATGAGCAGTTCTTC. The V call is TRBV27, the J call TRBJ2-1; 11 bases map to TRBD2. Per the germline V gene, CDR1 is MNHEY and CDR2 is SMNVEV (reference sequence). V lost 4 bases, J lost 6 bases, and 11 bases stayed unmatched. This CDR3 region has 17 residues.

The rearrangement links TRBV28 to TRBJ2-7, with 14 nucleotides matching TRBD2. The germline V gene has CDR1 MDHEN and CDR2 SYDVKM. The CDR3 runs to 18 residues. V lost 3 bases, J lost 7 bases, and 14 bases stayed unmatched. The CDR3 loop is CASSFTLGLAGGRGEQYF. Written as DNA, the CDR3 is TGTGCCAGCAGTTTTACCCTCGGACTAGCGGGAGGCCGGGGGGAGCAGTACTTC.

This clone was counted a single time. This chain joins TRBV2 and TRBJ2-5, with 10 bases lining up with TRBD2. The CDR3 has 16 residues. Per the germline V gene, CDR1 is SNHLY and CDR2 is FYNNEI. V was clipped by 8 bases and J by 2 bases; unmatched bases: 11. The CDR3 is CASAGSGRAGQETQYF. The CDR3 DNA is TGTGCCAGCGCCGGCAGCGGGAGGGCGGGGCAAGAGACCCAGTACTTC.